Following are 19 T cell receptor beta chains from one sample sequenced in a study of T cells in Graves' hyperthyroidism and ophthalmopathy. TCR beta CDR3 regions were amplified from RNA transcripts. HTBI primers were employed in a first-round RT-PCR of the TCR CDR3. TCRdb recomputed calls from the multiplex PCR reads with MiXCR, one row per CDR3 protein. The sample includes hundreds of thousands of distinct CDR3 sequences, just under 20% of them seen just once. Sequenced input: blood. Every receptor here comes from a man aged 40-49 years with Graves' ophthalmopathy.

Many counts were recorded for this clonotype. The chain has TRBV7-2 and TRBJ2-5; TRBD2 matches 8 bases. J lost 2 bases, V lost 8 bases, and 7 bases had no gene match. The germline CDR1 and CDR2 sequences are SGHTA and FQGNSA. The CDR3 is 14 amino acids. CDR3: CASRISGGQETQYF. The CDR3 DNA reads as TGTGCCAGCCGCATCAGCGGGGGTCAAGAGACCCAGTACTTC.

As concerns this clonotype: With a much larger clone just one base away, this may be a read error. The chain links TRBV7-9 to TRBJ2-5; tentatively, D is TRBD2 (5 bases). This CDR3 comprises 14 residues. Germline V gives CDR1 SEHNR, CDR2 FQNEAQ (reference sequence). The CDR3 nucleotides are TGTGCCAGCAGCTTAGGGGAGCAGCAAGAGACCCAGTGCTTC. This codes for CASSLGEQQETQCF.

The chain recombines TRBV5-1 with TRBJ1-2; 7 bases map to TRBD1. The CDR3 has 16 residues. J was trimmed by 4 bases and V by 2 bases; bases with no gene match: 11. Germline V CDR1 and CDR2: SGHRS, YFSETQ. The CDR3 bases are TGCGCCAGCAGCTTCACGGGACAGTCCTCCCCCTATGGCTACACCTTC. Protein: CASSFTGQSSPYGYTF.

This clonotype has a handful of counts. V usage is TRBV6-1 and J usage is TRBJ1-2; D unresolved. The germline gives CDR1 MNHNS, CDR2 SASEGT. The CDR3 is 15 amino acids. Trimming removed 3 bases from V and 8 bases from J, with 19 bases in between. The CDR3: CASSDAANLRVGYTF. For the CDR3, the DNA is TGTGCCAGCAGTGATGCGGCCAACCTTCGAGTAGGCTACACCTTC.

This clonotype has a handful of counts. The rearrangement joins TRBV9 to TRBJ2-1, with 10 bases matching TRBD2. Germline V CDR1 and CDR2: SGDLS, YYNGEE. Losses at the gene ends were 4 bases for V and 1 base for J; bases not matched to a gene: 11. CDR3 size: 18 residues. The CDR3 sequence: CASSLSKPAGGSYNEQFF. In nucleotides, the CDR3 is TGTGCCAGCAGCCTTAGTAAGCCAGCGGGGGGGTCCTACAATGAGCAGTTCTTC.

Ten or more counts support this clonotype. The chain couples TRBV11-2 to TRBJ2-5, with 14 bases aligning to TRBD2. The V segment lost 5 bases and the J segment 2 bases; nucleotides outside the gene matches: 10. This CDR3 region has 18 residues. Germline V gene sequence: CDR1 SGHAT, CDR2 FQNNGV. The CDR3: CASSPSGLAGVGQETQYF. CDR3 DNA: TGTGCCAGCAGCCCGTCGGGACTAGCGGGAGTGGGGCAAGAGACCCAGTACTTC.

V usage is TRBV7-6 and J usage is TRBJ2-3; 9 bases fit TRBD2. Germline V gives CDR1 SGHVS, CDR2 FNYEAQ. With V trimmed by 7 bases and J by 5 bases, 7 bases remained unmatched. CDR3 size: 14 residues. CDR3 coding DNA: TGTGCCAGCACGGGGCTAGCGGGAAGAGATACGCAGTATTTT. Its protein product is CASTGLAGRDTQYF.

Regarding this clonotype: Relative to the germline gene, one junction end is altered; a read error may explain this. The J gene is TRBJ1-2, the V gene TRBV10-3; TRBD1 matches 7 bases. This CDR3 spans 14 amino acids. Germline V gives CDR1 ENHRY, CDR2 SYGVKD. The CDR3 DNA reads TGTGCCATCTCGACAGGGCTGTTGAACTATAGCTACACCTTC. As protein: CAISTGLLNYSYTF.

The rearrangement links TRBV29-1 to TRBJ2-5; 10 bases line up with TRBD1. V shed 6 bases, J shed 5 bases, and the junction held 3 bases outside the gene matches. This CDR3 is 12 amino acids long. CDR1 is SQVTM, CDR2 ANQGSEA, per germline. The CDR3 sequence: CSVTGGGETQYF. CDR3 DNA sequence: TGCAGCGTGACAGGGGGCGGGGAGACCCAGTACTTC.

The gene calls are TRBV6-1 and TRBJ2-2; D gene unclear. The CDR3 consists of 17 residues. CDR1 and CDR2 from the germline V gene are MNHNS and SASEGT. Trimming took off 5 bases at V and 1 base at J, with 17 bases between the two ends. The CDR3 nucleotides are TGTGCCAGCAGTCCCGAAGTGCGGCAGGTGAACACCGGGGAGCTGTTTTTT. Translated, it gives CASSPEVRQVNTGELFF.

In this sample, this clonotype turned up a few times. CDR3 loop: CASSPRRGLWYF. The DNA of the CDR3 is TGTGCCAGCAGCCCCCGCCGAGGACTTTGGTACTTC. The chain employs TRBV3-1 and TRBJ2-5, with a possible D match to TRBD2 (5 bases). V shed 4 bases and J shed 13 bases, with 16 bases lying between them. CDR1 and CDR2 (germline): LGHDT, YNNKEL (reference sequence). CDR3 length: 12 residues.

This clonotype occurred many times. The chain uses TRBV7-2 and TRBJ2-3; possibly TRBD1 for D (6 bases). The CDR3 length is 15 residues. The germline V and J ends were trimmed by 5 bases and 2 bases, with 14 bases remaining between them. Looked up from germline, CDR1 is SGHTA and CDR2 is FQGNSA. This CDR3 reads CASSLRGYDTDTQYF. In nucleotides, the CDR3 is TGTGCCAGCAGCCTTAGGGGGTACGACACAGATACGCAGTATTTT.

This clonotype was picked up a small number of times. The genes are TRBV20-1 and TRBJ1-1; no reliable D call. The CDR3 extends over 16 amino acids. CDR1 and CDR2 from the germline V gene are DFQATT and SNEGSKA (reference sequence). V lost 0 bases and J lost 4, with 18 bases in between. The CDR3: CSARDRAGGDGTEAFF. The CDR3, as DNA: TGCAGTGCTAGAGATCGGGCAGGAGGTGATGGCACTGAAGCTTTCTTT.

CDR3 residues: CASRGGDNQPQHF. In DNA, the CDR3 is TGTGCCAGCAGGGGAGGGGACAATCAGCCCCAGCATTTT. The rearrangement joins TRBV6-1 to TRBJ1-5, with D possibly matching TRBD1 (5 bases). Looked up from germline, CDR1 is MNHNS and CDR2 is SASEGT. The CDR3 is 13 residues long. The ends were cut back, 6 bases at V and 3 bases at J, with 9 bases in the middle.

This clonotype has only a few counts. The chain employs TRBV29-1 and TRBJ2-1; D is uncertain. Germline V lookup: CDR1 SQVTM, CDR2 ANQGSEA. Trimming took off 6 bases at V and 0 bases at J, with 15 bases between the two ends. The CDR3 has 15 amino acids. CDR3 sequence (DNA): TGCAGCGTCTTCCAAGAATACCGCTCCTACAATGAGCAGTTCTTC. This encodes CSVFQEYRSYNEQFF.

This clonotype was picked up many times. The J gene is TRBJ2-1, the V gene TRBV2; possible D gene TRBD2, 5 bases. From germline, CDR1 is SNHLY and CDR2 FYNNEI. V lost 3 bases, J lost 7 bases, and 13 bases lay in between. The CDR3 is made up of 14 amino acids. For the CDR3, the DNA is TGTGCCAGCAGTGACGTACTAGATTTGAATGAGCAGTTCTTC. It is translated as CASSDVLDLNEQFF.

This clonotype occurred many times. This chain links TRBV2 with TRBJ2-7, with a tentative D call TRBD2 (6 bases). V lost 3 bases, J lost 2 bases, and 14 bases lay in between. Germline V gene data show CDR1 as SNHLY and CDR2 as FYNNEI. The CDR3 covers 15 residues. The DNA of the CDR3 is TGTGCCAGCAGTGAGGTGGCTAGCGCCGCCTACGAGCAGTACTTC. Amino acids: CASSEVASAAYEQYF.

This clonotype was recorded at least ten times. The chain joins TRBV13 to TRBJ2-3; D unresolved. The germline gives CDR1 PRHDT, CDR2 FYEKMQ (reference sequence). The V end was cut by 3 bases, the J end by 6 bases, with 16 bases between. This CDR3 region has 15 residues. CDR3 DNA sequence: TGTGCCAGCAGCTTGGGTCGTTTCTTGATGGATACGCAGTATTTT. Its translation is CASSLGRFLMDTQYF.

CDR3 region: CASGGVEQYF. In nucleotides, the CDR3 is TGTGCCAGCGGGGGGGTGGAGCAGTACTTC. The chain carries TRBV2 and TRBJ2-7; 7 nucleotides align to TRBD2. This CDR3 is built from 10 residues. CDR1 and CDR2 from the germline V gene are SNHLY and FYNNEI. V gave up 8 bases and J gave up 7 bases; unmatched junction bases: 2.